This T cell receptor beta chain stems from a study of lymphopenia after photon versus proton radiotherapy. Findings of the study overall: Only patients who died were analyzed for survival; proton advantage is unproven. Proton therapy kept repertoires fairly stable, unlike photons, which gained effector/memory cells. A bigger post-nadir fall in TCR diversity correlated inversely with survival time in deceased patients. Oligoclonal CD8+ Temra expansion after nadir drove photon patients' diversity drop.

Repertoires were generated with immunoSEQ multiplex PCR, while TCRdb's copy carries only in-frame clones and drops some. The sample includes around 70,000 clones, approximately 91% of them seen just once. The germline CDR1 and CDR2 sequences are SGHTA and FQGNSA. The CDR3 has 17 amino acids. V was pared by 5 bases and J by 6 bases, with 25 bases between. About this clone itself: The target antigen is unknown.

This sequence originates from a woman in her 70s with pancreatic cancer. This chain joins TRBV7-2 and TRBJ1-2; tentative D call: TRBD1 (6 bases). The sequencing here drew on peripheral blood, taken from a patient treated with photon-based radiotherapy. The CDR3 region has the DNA TGTGCCAGCAGCCTCAAACCTGGATTGGGGGGCGCCGATGGCTACACCTTC. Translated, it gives CASSLKPGLGGADGYTF.